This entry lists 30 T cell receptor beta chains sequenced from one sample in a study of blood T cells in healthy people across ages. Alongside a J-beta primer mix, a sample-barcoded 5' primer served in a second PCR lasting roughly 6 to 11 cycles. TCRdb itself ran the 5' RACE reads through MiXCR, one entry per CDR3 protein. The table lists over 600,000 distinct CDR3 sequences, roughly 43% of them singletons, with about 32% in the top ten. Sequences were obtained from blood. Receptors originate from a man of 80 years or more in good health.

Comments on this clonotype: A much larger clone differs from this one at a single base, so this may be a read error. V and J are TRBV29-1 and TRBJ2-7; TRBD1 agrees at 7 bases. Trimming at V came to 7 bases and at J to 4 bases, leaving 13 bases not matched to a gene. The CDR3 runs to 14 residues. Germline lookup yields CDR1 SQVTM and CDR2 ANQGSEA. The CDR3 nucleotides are TGCAGCGCCGGAAACACAGGGGCGGAATACGAGCAGTACTTC. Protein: CSAGNTGAEYEQYF.

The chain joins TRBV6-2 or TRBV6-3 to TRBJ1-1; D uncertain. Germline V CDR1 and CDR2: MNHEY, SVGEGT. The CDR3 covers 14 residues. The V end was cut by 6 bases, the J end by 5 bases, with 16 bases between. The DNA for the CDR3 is TGTGCCAGCAGACGCAGCGCGCTCGAGACTGAAGCTTTCTTT. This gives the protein CASRRSALETEAFF.

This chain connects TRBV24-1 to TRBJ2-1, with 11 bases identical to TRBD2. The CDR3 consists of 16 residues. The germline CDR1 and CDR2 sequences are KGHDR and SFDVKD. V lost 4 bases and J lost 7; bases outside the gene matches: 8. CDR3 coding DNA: TGTGCCACCAGTGACCGTAGCGGGAGGGCCTTAAATGAGCAGTTCTTC. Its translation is CATSDRSGRALNEQFF.

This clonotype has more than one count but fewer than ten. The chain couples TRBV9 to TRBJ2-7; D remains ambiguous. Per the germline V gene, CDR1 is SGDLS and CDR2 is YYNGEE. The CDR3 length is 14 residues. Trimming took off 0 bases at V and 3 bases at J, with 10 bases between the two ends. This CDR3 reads CASSVAPADYEQYF. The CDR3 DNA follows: TGTGCCAGCAGCGTAGCCCCAGCCGACTACGAGCAGTACTTC.

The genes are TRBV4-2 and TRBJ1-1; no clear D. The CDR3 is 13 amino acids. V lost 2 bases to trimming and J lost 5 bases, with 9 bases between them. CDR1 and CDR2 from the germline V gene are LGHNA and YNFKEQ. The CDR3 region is CASSQREGTEAFF. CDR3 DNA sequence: TGTGCCAGCAGCCAAAGGGAAGGGACTGAAGCTTTCTTT.

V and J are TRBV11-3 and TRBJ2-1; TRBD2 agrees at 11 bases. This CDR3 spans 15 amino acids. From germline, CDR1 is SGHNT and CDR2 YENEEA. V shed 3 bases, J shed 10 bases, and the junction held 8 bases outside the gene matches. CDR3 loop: CASSLLAGGSQEQFF. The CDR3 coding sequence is TGTGCCAGCAGCTTGTTAGCGGGAGGGTCGCAAGAGCAGTTCTTC. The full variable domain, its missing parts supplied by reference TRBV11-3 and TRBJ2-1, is EAGVVQSPRYKIIEKKQPVAFWCNPISGHNTLYWYLQNLGQGPELLIRYENEEAVDDSQLPKDRFSAERLKGVDSTLKIQPAELGDSAVYLCASSLLAGGSQEQFFGPGTRLTVL.

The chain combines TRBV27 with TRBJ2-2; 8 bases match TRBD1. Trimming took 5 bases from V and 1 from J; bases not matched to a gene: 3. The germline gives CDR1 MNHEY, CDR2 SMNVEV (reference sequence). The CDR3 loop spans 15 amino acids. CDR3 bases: TGTGCCAGCAGTACCGGGACAGGGAACACCGGGGAGCTGTTTTTT. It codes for CASSTGTGNTGELFF.

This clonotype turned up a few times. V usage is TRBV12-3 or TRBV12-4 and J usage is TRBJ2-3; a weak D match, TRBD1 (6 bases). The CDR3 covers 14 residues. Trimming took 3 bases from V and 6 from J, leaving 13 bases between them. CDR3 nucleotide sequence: TGTGCCAGCAGTTTTGTGGGGGCAGGGGATACGCAGTATTTT. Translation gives CASSFVGAGDTQYF.

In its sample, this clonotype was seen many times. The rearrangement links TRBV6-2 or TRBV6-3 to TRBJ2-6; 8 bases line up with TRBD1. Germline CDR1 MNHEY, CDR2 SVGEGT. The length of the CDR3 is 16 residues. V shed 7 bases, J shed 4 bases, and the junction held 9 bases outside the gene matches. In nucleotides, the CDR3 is TGTGCCAGCACCGACAGGGGATTATCGGGGGCCAACGTCCTGACTTTC. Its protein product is CASTDRGLSGANVLTF.

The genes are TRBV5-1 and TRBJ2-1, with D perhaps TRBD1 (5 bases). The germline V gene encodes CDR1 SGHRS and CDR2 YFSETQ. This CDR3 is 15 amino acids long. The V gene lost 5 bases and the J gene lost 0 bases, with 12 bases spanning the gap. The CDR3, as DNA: TGCGCCAGCAGAGCTCAGGGTGGCTCCTACAATGAGCAGTTCTTC. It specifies CASRAQGGSYNEQFF.

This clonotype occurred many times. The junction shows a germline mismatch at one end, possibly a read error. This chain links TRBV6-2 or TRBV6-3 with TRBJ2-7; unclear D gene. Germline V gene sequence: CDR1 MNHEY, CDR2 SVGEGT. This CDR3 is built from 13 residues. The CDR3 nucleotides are TGTGCCAGCAGTGACTCTTTCTCGTACGAGCAGTACTTC. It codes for CASSDSFSYEQYF.

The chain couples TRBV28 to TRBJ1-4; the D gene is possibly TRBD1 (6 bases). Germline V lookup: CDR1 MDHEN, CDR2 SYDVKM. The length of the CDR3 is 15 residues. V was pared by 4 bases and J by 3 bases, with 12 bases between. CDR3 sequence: CASSSTGYANEKLFF. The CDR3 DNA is TGTGCCAGCAGTTCAACAGGGTATGCTAATGAAAAACTGTTTTTT.

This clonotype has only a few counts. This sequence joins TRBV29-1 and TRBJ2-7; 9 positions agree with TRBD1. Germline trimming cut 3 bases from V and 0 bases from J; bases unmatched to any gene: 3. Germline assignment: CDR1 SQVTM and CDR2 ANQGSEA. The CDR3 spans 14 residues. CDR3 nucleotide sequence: TGCAGCGTTGAGGGGGACAGGGCCTCCTACGAGCAGTACTTC. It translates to CSVEGDRASYEQYF.

CDR3 amino acids: CASSRSGQHPVYEQYF. The DNA of the CDR3 is TGTGCCAGCAGCCGGAGCGGACAGCACCCTGTTTACGAGCAGTACTTC. The chain uses TRBV13 and TRBJ2-7, with a weak D call TRBD1 (6 bases). Germline values: CDR1 PRHDT, CDR2 FYEKMQ (reference sequence). The CDR3 has 16 residues. Between the trimmed V and J ends, which lost 5 bases and 4 bases, there was a span of 21 bases.

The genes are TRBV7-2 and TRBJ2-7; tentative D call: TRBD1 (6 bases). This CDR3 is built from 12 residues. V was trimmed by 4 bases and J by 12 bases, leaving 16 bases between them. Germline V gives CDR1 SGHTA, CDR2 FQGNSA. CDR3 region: CASSSTGYIMYF. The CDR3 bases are TGTGCCAGCAGCTCGACAGGTTACATAATGTACTTC.

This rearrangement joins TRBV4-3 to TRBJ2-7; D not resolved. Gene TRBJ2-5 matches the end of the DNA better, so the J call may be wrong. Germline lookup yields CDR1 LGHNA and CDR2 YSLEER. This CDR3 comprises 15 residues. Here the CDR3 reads CASSQDVNTRGTQYF. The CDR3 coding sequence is TGCGCCAGCAGCCAAGATGTGAACACACGCGGGACCCAGTACTTC.

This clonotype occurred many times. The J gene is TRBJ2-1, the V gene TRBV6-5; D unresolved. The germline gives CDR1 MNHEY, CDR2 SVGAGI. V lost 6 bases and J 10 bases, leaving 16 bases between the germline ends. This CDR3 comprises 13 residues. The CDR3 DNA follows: TGTGCCAGCAGAACCCTTGGTTCGGAGGAGCAGTTCTTC. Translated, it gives CASRTLGSEEQFF.

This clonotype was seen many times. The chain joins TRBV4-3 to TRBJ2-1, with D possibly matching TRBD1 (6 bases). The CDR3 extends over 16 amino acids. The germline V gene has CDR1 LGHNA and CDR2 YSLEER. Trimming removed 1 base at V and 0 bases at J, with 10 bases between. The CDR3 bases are TGCGCCAGCAGCCAAGTTGGGACAACCTCCTACAATGAGCAGTTCTTC. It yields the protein CASSQVGTTSYNEQFF.

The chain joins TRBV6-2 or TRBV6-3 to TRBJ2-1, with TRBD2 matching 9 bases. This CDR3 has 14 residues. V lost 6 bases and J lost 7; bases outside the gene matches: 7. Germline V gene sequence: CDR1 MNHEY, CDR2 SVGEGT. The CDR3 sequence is CASRRSGSENEQFF. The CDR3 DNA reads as TGTGCCAGCAGACGTAGCGGGAGTGAGAATGAGCAGTTCTTC.

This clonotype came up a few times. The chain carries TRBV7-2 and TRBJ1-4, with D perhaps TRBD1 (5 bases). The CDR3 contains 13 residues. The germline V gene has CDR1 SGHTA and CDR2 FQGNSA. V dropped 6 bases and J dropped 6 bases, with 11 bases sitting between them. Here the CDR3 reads CASSPGRDEKLFF. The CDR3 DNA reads TGTGCCAGCAGTCCGGGCAGGGATGAAAAACTGTTTTTT.

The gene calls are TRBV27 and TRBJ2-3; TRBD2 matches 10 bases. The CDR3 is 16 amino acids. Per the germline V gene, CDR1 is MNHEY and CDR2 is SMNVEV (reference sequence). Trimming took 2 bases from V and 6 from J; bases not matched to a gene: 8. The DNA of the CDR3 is TGTGCCAGCAGTTTAGGGGCTAGCGGGAGTGGCGATACGCAGTATTTT. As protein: CASSLGASGSGDTQYF.

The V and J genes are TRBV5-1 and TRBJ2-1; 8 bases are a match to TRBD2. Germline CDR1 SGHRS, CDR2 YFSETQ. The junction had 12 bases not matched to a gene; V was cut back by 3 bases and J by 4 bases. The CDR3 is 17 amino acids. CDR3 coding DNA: TGCGCCAGCAGCTCACCGGGACTAGTGGGAATTTACAATGAGCAGTTCTTC. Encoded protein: CASSSPGLVGIYNEQFF.

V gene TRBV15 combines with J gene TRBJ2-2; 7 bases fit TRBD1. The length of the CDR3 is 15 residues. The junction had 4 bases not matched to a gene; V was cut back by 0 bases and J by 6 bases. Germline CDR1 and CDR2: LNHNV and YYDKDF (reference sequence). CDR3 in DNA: TGTGCCACCAGCAGAGAAGCGACAGGGCCCGGGGAGCTGTTTTTT. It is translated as CATSREATGPGELFF.

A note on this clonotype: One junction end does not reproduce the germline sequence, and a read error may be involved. The DNA for the CDR3 is TGCACCAGCAGCTTCACGGGGGCTGGAGAGACCCAGTACTTC. This encodes CTSSFTGAGETQYF. This chain joins TRBV5-1 and TRBJ2-7; D possibly matches TRBD1 or TRBD2 (6 bases each). The J call is doubtful: the DNA matches TRBJ2-5 better. CDR3 length: 14 amino acids. Germline V lookup: CDR1 SGHRS, CDR2 YFSETQ.

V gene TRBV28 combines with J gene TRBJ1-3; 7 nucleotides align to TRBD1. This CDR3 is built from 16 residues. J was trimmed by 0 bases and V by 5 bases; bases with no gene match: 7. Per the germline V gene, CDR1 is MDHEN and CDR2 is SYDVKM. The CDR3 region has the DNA TGTGCCAGCAGTCCAGGACAGGCATTCTCTGGAAACACCATATATTTT. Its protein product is CASSPGQAFSGNTIYF.

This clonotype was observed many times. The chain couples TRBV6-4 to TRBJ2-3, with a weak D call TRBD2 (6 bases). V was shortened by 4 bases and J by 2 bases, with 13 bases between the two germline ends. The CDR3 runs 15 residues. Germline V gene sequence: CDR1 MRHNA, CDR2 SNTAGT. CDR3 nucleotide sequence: TGTGCCAGCAGTGTTTCTGGCGGGGTCACAGATACGCAGTATTTT. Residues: CASSVSGGVTDTQYF.

The CDR3 DNA sequence: TGCAGTGTTACCCACTTAGAGGGGACAGGGGGGGAGACCCAGTACTTC. Its translation: CSVTHLEGTGGETQYF. This chain links TRBV20-1 with TRBJ2-4, with 11 bases aligning to TRBD1. The tail of the sequence fits TRBJ2-5 better, so the J call may be wrong. This CDR3 spans 16 amino acids. The germline V gene encodes CDR1 DFQATT and CDR2 SNEGSKA (reference sequence).

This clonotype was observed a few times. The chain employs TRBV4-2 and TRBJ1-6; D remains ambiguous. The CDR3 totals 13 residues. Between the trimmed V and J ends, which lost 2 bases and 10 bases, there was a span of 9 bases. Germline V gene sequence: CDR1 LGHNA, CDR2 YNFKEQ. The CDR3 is CASSQTLNSPLHF. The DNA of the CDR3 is TGTGCCAGCAGCCAAACCCTGAACTCACCCCTCCACTTT.

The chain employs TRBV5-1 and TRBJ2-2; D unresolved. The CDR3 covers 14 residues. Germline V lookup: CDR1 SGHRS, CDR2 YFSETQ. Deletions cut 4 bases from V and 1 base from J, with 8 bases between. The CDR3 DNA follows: TGCGCCAGCAGCGGATCAGGGAACACCGGGGAGCTGTTTTTT. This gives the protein CASSGSGNTGELFF.

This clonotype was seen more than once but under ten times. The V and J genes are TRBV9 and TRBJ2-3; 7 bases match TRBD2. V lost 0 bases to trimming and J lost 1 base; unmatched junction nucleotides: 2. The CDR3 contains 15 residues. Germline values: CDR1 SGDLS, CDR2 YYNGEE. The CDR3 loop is CASSVVSGGTDTQYF. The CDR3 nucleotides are TGTGCCAGCAGCGTAGTAAGCGGGGGCACAGATACGCAGTATTTT.